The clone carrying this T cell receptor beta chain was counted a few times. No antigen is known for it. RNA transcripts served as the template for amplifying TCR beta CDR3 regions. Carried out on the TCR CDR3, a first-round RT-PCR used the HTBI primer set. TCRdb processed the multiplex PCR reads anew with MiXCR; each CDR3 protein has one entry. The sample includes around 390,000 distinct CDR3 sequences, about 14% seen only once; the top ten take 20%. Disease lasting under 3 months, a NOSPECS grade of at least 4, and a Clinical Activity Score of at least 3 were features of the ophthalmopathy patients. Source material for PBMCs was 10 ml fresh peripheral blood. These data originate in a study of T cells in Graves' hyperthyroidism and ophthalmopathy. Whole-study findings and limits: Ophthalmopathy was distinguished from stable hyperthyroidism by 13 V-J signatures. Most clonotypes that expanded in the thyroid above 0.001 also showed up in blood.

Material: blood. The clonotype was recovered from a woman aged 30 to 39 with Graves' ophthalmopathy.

The CDR3 nucleotides are TGTGCCAGCAGCGTAGAGGGGTCTCTAGCGCTGGATGATACCCAGTACTTC. Translating it yields CASSVEGSLALDDTQYF. The rearrangement joins TRBV9 to TRBJ2-5; possible D gene TRBD2, 6 bases. CDR3 length: 17 amino acids. Germline CDR1 and CDR2: SGDLS and YYNGEE. V gave up 0 bases and J gave up 8 bases, with 23 bases separating them.